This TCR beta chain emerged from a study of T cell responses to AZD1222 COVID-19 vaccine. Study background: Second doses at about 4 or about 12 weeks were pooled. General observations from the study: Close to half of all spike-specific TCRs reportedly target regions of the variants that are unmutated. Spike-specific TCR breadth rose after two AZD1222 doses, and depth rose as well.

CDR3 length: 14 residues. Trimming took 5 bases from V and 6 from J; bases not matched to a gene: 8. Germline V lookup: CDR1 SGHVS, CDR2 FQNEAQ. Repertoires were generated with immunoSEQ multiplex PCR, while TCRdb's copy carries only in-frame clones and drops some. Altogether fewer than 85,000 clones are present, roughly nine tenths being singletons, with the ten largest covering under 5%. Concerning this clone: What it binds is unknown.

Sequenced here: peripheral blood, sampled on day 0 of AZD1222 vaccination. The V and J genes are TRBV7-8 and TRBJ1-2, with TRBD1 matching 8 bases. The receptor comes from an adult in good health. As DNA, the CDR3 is TGTGCCAGCAGCGCTCGACAGGGGAGGGATGGCTACACCTTC. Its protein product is CASSARQGRDGYTF.